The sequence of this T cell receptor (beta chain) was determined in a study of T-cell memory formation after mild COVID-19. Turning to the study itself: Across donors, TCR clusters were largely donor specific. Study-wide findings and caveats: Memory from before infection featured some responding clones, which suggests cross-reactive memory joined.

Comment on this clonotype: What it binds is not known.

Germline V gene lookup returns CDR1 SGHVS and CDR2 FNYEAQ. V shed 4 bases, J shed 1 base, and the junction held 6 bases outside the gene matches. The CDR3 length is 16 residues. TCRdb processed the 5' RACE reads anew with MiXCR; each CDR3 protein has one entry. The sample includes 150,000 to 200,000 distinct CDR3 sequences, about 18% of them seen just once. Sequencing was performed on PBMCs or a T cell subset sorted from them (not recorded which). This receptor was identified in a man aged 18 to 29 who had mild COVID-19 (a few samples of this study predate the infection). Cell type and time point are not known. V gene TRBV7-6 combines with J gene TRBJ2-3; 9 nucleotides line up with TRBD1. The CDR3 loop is CASSWGGQGGTDTQYF. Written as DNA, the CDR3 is TGTGCCAGCAGCTGGGGGGGACAGGGCGGCACAGATACGCAGTATTTT.